The present entry profiles one TCR beta chain with its context. Antigen unknown. Use of 60 Vbeta and 13 Jbeta primers characterized the PCR. Sequencing used immunoSEQ multiplex PCR; TCRdb keeps in-frame clones, though not all of them. In the table there are approximately 100,000 clones, more than 75% of which are singletons. This entry is derived from a study of cytomegalovirus exposure and HLA in healthy donors. Study context: Among a few hundred genotyped donors, around 80% fell in the Caucasian-associated ancestry cluster. Findings and limits, study-wide: Reports credit the classifier with highly specific, highly sensitive diagnosis of cytomegalovirus status.

Unmatched junction bases numbered 4, after V lost 6 bases and J lost 5 bases. CDR1 is MNHEY, CDR2 SVGAGI, per germline. The CDR3 totals 13 residues. Sequencing was performed on PBMCs. The origin of this receptor is a woman aged 18 to 35 in good health and CMV-seropositive. The genes are TRBV6-5 and TRBJ2-5; 9 positions agree with TRBD1. The CDR3 DNA follows: TGTGCCAGCAGAACAGGGGGCGGGGAGACCCAGTACTTC. It codes for CASRTGGGETQYF.